The 2 T cell receptor beta chains in this list originate from one sample, sequenced in a study of vaccination effects on CD4 cells after COVID-19 (dated by TCRdb to between 2021 and 2023). In the ViraFEST assay, PBMC were stimulated with viral peptide pools, and TCR sequencing was then used to find antigen-specific CD4+ T cell clonotypes based on their expansion. After less than 13 days of culture, CD4+ T cells were isolated with the EasySep CD4+ T cell isolation kit. Convalescent patients had PCR-confirmed SARS-CoV-2 infection between March and December 2020, before Alpha, Beta and Delta variants emerged in the United States. The antigens these receptors bind are not known. The receptor library was made with the immunoSEQ multiplex PCR assay. The table comes from immuneACCESS by way of TCRdb, which keeps in-frame sequences with V and J called. Part of the clones is missing from these tables; in studies checked, under half for an unresolved V gene and the rest for unknown reasons. For this sample there are tens of thousands of clones; around 72% appear just once. The top ten clonotypes cover approximately 15% of the sample.

The specimen was CD4+ T cells from PBMCs cultured with HCoV-NL63 spike peptides, collected before COVID-19 vaccination. The cell subset or site label here, explained by the study, means: HCoV-NL63 spike overlapping peptide pool stimulation. The receptor source for this set is a human donor who had a prior SARS-CoV-2 infection.

The V call is TRBV18, the J call TRBJ2-5; tentatively, D is TRBD1 (5 bases). The ends were cut back, 1 base at V and 5 bases at J, with 11 bases in the middle. Germline-derived CDR1 and CDR2 are KGHSH and LQKENI. The CDR3 is 14 amino acids. The CDR3 DNA follows: TGTGCCAGCTCACCACAGGGGTTACGCGAGACCCAGTACTTC. This codes for CASSPQGLRETQYF.

The chain employs TRBV19 and TRBJ2-5; 7 nucleotides match TRBD1. V gave up 5 bases and J gave up 5 bases; unmatched junction bases: 11. This CDR3 has 15 amino acids. Germline loops: CDR1 LNHDA, CDR2 SQIVND (reference sequence). The CDR3 DNA reads TGTGCCAGTAGTTTAACAGGGGCCGCCGGGGAGACCCAGTACTTC. Translation: CASSLTGAAGETQYF.